The 2 T cell receptor beta chains given below trace back to one sample, sequenced in a study of blood T cell repertoires in COVID-19. Repertoires were generated with immunoSEQ multiplex PCR, while TCRdb's copy carries only in-frame clones and drops some. The sample includes approximately 250,000 clones, approximately 89% of them seen just once. The sequenced sample consisted of peripheral blood. Source of these receptors: a man aged 35-49 years with active or convalescent COVID-19.

The J gene is TRBJ1-5, the V gene TRBV15; D is unclear. The germline V gene encodes CDR1 LNHNV and CDR2 YYDKDF (reference sequence). This CDR3 has 14 amino acids. Trimming took 8 bases from V and 3 from J, leaving 14 bases between them. CDR3 DNA: TGTGCCACCTGGGAGGGAACGGCCAATCAGCCCCAGCATTTT. Encoded protein: CATWEGTANQPQHF.

The rearrangement links TRBV5-1 to TRBJ2-1; TRBD1 is a possible D gene (7 bases). Looked up from germline, CDR1 is SGHRS and CDR2 is YFSETQ. Trimming shortened V by 0 bases and J by 9 bases, and 13 bases separated the two germline ends. The CDR3 extends over 14 amino acids. The CDR3 protein is CASSLAYRGLEQFF. The CDR3 DNA follows: TGCGCCAGCAGCTTGGCCTACAGGGGACTTGAGCAGTTCTTC.